These 17 T cell receptor beta chains share one sample of origin, sequenced in a study of CD8+ T cells in alopecia areata. The sample's treatment: oral pan-JAK inhibitor, 5-10 mg twice daily. Sequencing relied on a cDNA template that was reverse transcribed from extracted RNA. Profiling relied on immunoSEQ multiplex PCR, and the TCRdb table lists in-frame clones only, not all of them. Here the sample spans about 250,000 clones, over 45% being singletons. The sequences come from CD4+ T cells sorted from blood, collected at approximately week 51, from a patient treated with tofacitinib. These receptor sequences come from a human donor with alopecia areata.

This clone appeared a few times. The chain uses TRBV5-1 and TRBJ1-5; D unclear. Trimming took off 5 bases at V and 3 bases at J, with 12 bases between the two ends. The length of the CDR3 is 14 residues. Per the germline V gene, CDR1 is SGHRS and CDR2 is YFSETQ. Here the CDR3 reads CASSSEFVNQPQHF. In nucleotides, the CDR3 is TGCGCCAGCAGTTCCGAGTTCGTCAATCAGCCCCAGCATTTT.

This clone appeared a single time. The chain uses TRBV6-5 and TRBJ1-1, with TRBD1 identical over 7 bases. Germline V gives CDR1 MNHEY, CDR2 SVGAGI. The ends lost 6 bases at V and 0 bases at J; junction bases unmatched: 4. The CDR3 length is 14 residues. CDR3 nucleotide sequence: TGTGCCAGCAGCATCAGGGGGATGAACACTGAAGCTTTCTTT. It encodes CASSIRGMNTEAFF.

The chain has TRBV5-1 and TRBJ2-1, with D perhaps assigned TRBD1 or TRBD2 (5 bases each). The CDR3 spans 15 residues. V was trimmed by 0 bases and J by 10 bases, leaving 17 bases between them. CDR1 SGHRS and CDR2 YFSETQ come from the germline V gene. CDR3 loop: CASSLALGPSLEQFF. The DNA of the CDR3 is TGCGCCAGCAGCTTGGCCTTGGGACCCTCCCTCGAGCAGTTCTTC.

The J gene is TRBJ2-7, the V gene TRBV4-3; 12 bases match TRBD2. The J segment lost 4 bases and the V segment lost 4 bases, leaving 2 bases of the junction unmatched. Germline-derived CDR1 and CDR2 are LGHNA and YSLEER. The CDR3 has 14 amino acids. CDR3 protein: CASSLGTSGYEQYF. CDR3 DNA sequence: TGCGCCAGCAGCCTCGGGACTAGCGGGTACGAGCAGTACTTC.

V usage is TRBV5-1 and J usage is TRBJ2-3; 9 bases match TRBD1. Germline loops: CDR1 SGHRS, CDR2 YFSETQ. This CDR3 has 15 residues. The trim removed 4 bases at V and 3 bases at J, leaving 6 bases unmatched. CDR3 coding DNA: TGCGCCAGCAGCCACCGGGACAGGGATACAGATACGCAGTATTTT. It codes for CASSHRDRDTDTQYF.

The V call is TRBV19, the J call TRBJ2-6; a weak D match, TRBD1 (7 bases). CDR1 LNHDA and CDR2 SQIVND come from the germline V gene (reference sequence). The CDR3 extends over 17 amino acids. Trimming left V 5 bases short and J 4 bases short, with 18 bases between. CDR3 coding DNA: TGTGCCAGTAGTCCGGACAGGAGGGCCGTGGGGGCCAACGTCCTGACTTTC. Translating it yields CASSPDRRAVGANVLTF.

This rearrangement joins TRBV30 to TRBJ1-5; TRBD1 might be the D (6 bases). Germline V lookup: CDR1 GTSNPN, CDR2 SVGIG (reference sequence). V dropped 2 bases and J dropped 3 bases, with 8 bases sitting between them. The CDR3 covers 13 residues. CDR3 amino acids: CAWSKGDNQPQHF. The CDR3 nucleotides are TGTGCCTGGAGTAAGGGGGACAATCAGCCCCAGCATTTT.

The chain links TRBV15 to TRBJ2-5, with 10 bases that match TRBD2. CDR1 and CDR2 from the germline V gene are LNHNV and YYDKDF (reference sequence). V dropped 5 bases and J dropped 5; count of bases not matched to a gene: 11. The CDR3 loop spans 16 amino acids. This CDR3 is CATSPAPLAGVETQYF. As DNA, the CDR3 is TGTGCCACCAGCCCTGCGCCTCTAGCGGGGGTTGAGACCCAGTACTTC.

This clone was seen only a few times. The rearrangement links TRBV11-2 to TRBJ2-1, with D tentatively TRBD1 (6 bases). Germline loops: CDR1 SGHAT, CDR2 FQNNGV. This CDR3 is 14 amino acids long. V was trimmed by 3 bases and J by 2 bases, leaving 8 bases between them. The CDR3: CASSFGQTYNEQFF. CDR3 nucleotides: TGTGCCAGCAGCTTCGGACAGACCTACAATGAGCAGTTCTTC.

Here the CDR3 reads CASSLDGSPMLNTGELFF. The CDR3 DNA reads as TGTGCCAGCAGCTTGGACGGTTCCCCTATGTTGAACACCGGGGAGCTGTTTTTT. The chain employs TRBV7-9 and TRBJ2-2; D gene unclear. Trimming cost V 3 bases and J 1 base, with 18 bases left between them. This CDR3 contains 18 residues. CDR1 and CDR2 from the germline V gene are SEHNR and FQNEAQ (reference sequence).

The V and J genes are TRBV30 and TRBJ1-5; no definite D call. With 2 bases removed from V and 7 bases from J, the gap between germline ends came to 15 bases. The germline CDR1 and CDR2 sequences are GTSNPN and SVGIG (reference sequence). This CDR3 is 14 amino acids long. The CDR3 spells CAWSYSPGGQPQHF. In DNA form, the CDR3 reads TGTGCCTGGAGTTACTCGCCAGGAGGGCAGCCCCAGCATTTT.

This clone was found a few times. This chain links TRBV30 with TRBJ1-1; 7 nucleotides line up with TRBD1. This CDR3 has 13 amino acids. The germline CDR1 and CDR2 sequences are GTSNPN and SVGIG (reference sequence). The junction had 5 bases not matched to a gene; V was cut back by 7 bases and J by 0 bases. In DNA form, the CDR3 reads TGTGCCTATCACAGGGGCATGAACACTGAAGCTTTCTTT. Its protein product is CAYHRGMNTEAFF.

This clone was observed a few times. This chain joins TRBV27 and TRBJ2-7; 9 bases align to TRBD2. Unmatched junction bases numbered 10, after V lost 6 bases and J lost 4 bases. The germline V gene encodes CDR1 MNHEY and CDR2 SMNVEV (reference sequence). The length of the CDR3 is 15 residues. The CDR3 region is CASSPIAGVPYEQYF. CDR3 coding DNA: TGTGCCAGCAGCCCGATAGCGGGGGTTCCGTACGAGCAGTACTTC.

The rearrangement uses TRBV5-6 and TRBJ2-1; tentative D call: TRBD1 (6 bases). The CDR3 extends over 15 amino acids. Germline assignment: CDR1 SGHDT and CDR2 YYEEEE. With 4 bases removed from V and 9 bases from J, the gap between germline ends came to 20 bases. CDR3 sequence: CASSAVDRSLGEQFF. The DNA of the CDR3 is TGTGCCAGCAGCGCCGTCGACAGGTCCCTCGGTGAGCAGTTCTTC.

This clone was detected a few times. The gene calls are TRBV7-2 and TRBJ2-7; D is unclear. Trimming shortened V by 5 bases and J by 0 bases, and 5 bases separated the two germline ends. This CDR3 is 12 amino acids long. Germline V gene sequence: CDR1 SGHTA, CDR2 FQGNSA. The CDR3 DNA follows: TGTGCCAGCAGCGAGCCCTCCTACGAGCAGTACTTC. Protein product: CASSEPSYEQYF.

V gene TRBV7-3 combines with J gene TRBJ2-1, with D perhaps matching TRBD2 (7 bases). This CDR3 is built from 15 residues. Trimming pared 5 bases from V and 6 bases from J, leaving 17 bases between. Germline assignment: CDR1 SGHTA and CDR2 FQGTGA. CDR3 loop: CASSGGLEGGNEQFF. DNA of the CDR3: TGTGCCAGCAGCGGAGGACTAGAGGGGGGCAATGAGCAGTTCTTC.

This chain connects TRBV30 to TRBJ1-4, with D tentatively TRBD1 (5 bases). The length of the CDR3 is 15 residues. Deletions cut 2 bases from V and 5 bases from J, with 15 bases between. The V gene's germline CDR1 is GTSNPN and CDR2 SVGIG (reference sequence). CDR3 sequence reads: CAWSPPGRRNEKLFF. The CDR3 region has the DNA TGTGCCTGGAGTCCCCCGGGACGGAGAAATGAAAAACTGTTTTTT.